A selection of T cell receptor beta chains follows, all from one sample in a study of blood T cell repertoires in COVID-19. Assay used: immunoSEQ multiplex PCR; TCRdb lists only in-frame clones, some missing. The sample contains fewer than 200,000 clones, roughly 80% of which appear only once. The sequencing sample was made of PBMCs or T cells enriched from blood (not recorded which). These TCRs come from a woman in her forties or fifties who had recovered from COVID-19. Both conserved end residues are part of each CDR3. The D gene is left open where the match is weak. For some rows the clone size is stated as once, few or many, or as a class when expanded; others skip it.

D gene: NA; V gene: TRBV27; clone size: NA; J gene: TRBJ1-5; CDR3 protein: CASSRRGAQPQHF; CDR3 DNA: TGTGCCAGCAGTAGACGGGGGGCTCAGCCCCAGCATTTT
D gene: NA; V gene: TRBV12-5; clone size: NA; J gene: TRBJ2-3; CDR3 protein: CASGPRGLETYLTDTQYF; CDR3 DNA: TGTGCTAGTGGCCCCCGGGGGTTAGAGACCTACCTCACAGATACGCAGTATTTT
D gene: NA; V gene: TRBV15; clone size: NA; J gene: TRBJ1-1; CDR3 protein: CASREGSNTEAFF; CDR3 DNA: TGTGCCAGCCGCGAGGGTTCGAACACTGAAGCTTTCTTT
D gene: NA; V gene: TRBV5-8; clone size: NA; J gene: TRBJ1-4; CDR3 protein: CASSLAFGGTNEKLFF; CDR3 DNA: TGTGCCAGCAGCTTGGCGTTTGGGGGCACTAATGAAAAACTGTTTTTT
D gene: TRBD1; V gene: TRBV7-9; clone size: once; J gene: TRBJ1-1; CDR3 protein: CASSLPGSRGTEAFF; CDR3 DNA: TGTGCCAGCAGCCTCCCGGGGAGCAGGGGGACTGAAGCTTTCTTT
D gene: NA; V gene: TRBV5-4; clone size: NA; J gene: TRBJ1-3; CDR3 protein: CASTNRRGERNTIYF; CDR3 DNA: TGTGCCAGCACCAATCGCCGTGGGGAGAGAAACACCATATATTTT
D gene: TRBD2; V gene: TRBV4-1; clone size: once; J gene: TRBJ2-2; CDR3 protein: CASSQGGLAGVGTGELFF; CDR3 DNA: TGCGCCAGCAGCCAAGGTGGACTAGCGGGAGTAGGCACCGGGGAGCTGTTTTTT
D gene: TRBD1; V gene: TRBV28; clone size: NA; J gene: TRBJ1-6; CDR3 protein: CASTQDRGYSPLHF; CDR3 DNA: TGTGCCAGCACACAGGACAGGGGTTATTCACCCCTCCACTTT
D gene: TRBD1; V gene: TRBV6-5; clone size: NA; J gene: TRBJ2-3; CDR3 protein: CASIRRTGTDTQYF; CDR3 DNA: TGTGCCAGCATAAGGAGGACAGGGACAGATACGCAGTATTTT
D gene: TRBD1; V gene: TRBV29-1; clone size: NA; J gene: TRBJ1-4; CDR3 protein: CSVEVPARGNEKLFF; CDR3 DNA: TGCAGCGTTGAAGTCCCGGCCAGGGGGAATGAAAAACTGTTTTTT
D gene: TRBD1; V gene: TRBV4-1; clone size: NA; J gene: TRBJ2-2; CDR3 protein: CASSQDPMRGQVGELFF; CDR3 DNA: TGCGCCAGCAGCCAAGATCCTATGAGGGGGCAGGTCGGGGAGCTGTTTTTT
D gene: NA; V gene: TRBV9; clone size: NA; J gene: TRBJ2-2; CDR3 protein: CASSSPGGRELFF; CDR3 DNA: TGTGCCAGCAGCTCCCCTGGGGGCCGGGAGCTGTTTTTT
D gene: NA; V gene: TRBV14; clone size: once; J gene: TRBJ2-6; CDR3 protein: CASSQDSRGTGANVLTF; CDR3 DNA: TGTGCCAGCAGCCAAGATTCAAGAGGGACTGGGGCCAACGTCCTGACTTTC
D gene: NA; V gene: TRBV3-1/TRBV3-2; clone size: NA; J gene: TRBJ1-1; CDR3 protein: CASSFTGMNTEAFF; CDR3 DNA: TGTGCCAGCAGCTTCACAGGGATGAACACTGAAGCTTTCTTT
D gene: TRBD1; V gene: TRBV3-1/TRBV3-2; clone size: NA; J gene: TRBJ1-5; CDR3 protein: CASSPGTGGPQWGQPQHF; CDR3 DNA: TGTGCCAGCAGCCCCGGGACAGGGGGCCCCCAATGGGGTCAGCCCCAGCATTTT
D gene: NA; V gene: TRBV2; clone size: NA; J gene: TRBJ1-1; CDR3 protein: CASSPQMNTEAFF; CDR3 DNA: TGTGCCAGCAGTCCCCAAATGAACACTGAAGCTTTCTTT
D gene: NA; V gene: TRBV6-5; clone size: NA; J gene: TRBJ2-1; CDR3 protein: CASSPSRGLNNEQFF; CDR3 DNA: TGTGCCAGCAGTCCCTCGAGGGGGTTGAATAATGAGCAGTTCTTC
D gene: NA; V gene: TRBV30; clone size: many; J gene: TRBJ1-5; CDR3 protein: CAWRGTQNQPQHF; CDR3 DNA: TGTGCCTGGAGGGGGACACAAAATCAGCCCCAGCATTTT
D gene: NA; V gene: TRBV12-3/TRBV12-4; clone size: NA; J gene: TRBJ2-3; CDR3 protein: CASSLGPADTQYF; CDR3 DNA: TGTGCCAGCAGTTTAGGCCCAGCAGATACGCAGTATTTT
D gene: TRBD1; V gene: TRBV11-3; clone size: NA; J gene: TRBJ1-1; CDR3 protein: CASSRDSSMNTEAFF; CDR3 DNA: TGTGCCAGCAGCCGGGACAGTTCCATGAACACTGAAGCTTTCTTT
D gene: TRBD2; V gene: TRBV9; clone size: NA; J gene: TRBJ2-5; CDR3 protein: CASSARAGGQETQYF; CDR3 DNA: TGTGCCAGCAGCGCTCGAGCGGGGGGGCAAGAGACCCAGTACTTC
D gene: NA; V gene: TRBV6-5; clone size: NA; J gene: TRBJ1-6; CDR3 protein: CASSYSGGSGSPLHF; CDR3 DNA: TGTGCCAGCAGTTACTCGGGGGGATCGGGTTCACCCCTCCACTTT
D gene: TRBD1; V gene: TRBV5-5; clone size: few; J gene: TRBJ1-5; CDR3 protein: CASSLHRGGQPQHF; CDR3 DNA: TGTGCCAGCAGCCTACACAGGGGCGGTCAGCCCCAGCATTTT
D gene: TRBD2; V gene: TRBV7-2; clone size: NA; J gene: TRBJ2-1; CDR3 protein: CASTPRGTSGGSYNEQFF; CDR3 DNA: TGTGCCAGCACTCCCCGCGGGACTAGCGGCGGCTCCTACAATGAGCAGTTCTTC
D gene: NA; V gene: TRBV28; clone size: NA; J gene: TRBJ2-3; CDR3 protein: CASSLGGGGGDTQYF; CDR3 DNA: TGTGCCAGCAGTCTTGGTGGAGGGGGCGGAGATACGCAGTATTTT
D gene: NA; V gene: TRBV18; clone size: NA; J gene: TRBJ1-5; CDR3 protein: CASSPTRVETNQPQHF; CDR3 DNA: TGTGCCAGCTCACCCACCCGGGTCGAAACCAATCAGCCCCAGCATTTT
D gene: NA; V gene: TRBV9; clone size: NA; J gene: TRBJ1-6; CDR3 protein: CASSWGGNNSPLHF; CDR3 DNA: TGTGCCAGCAGCTGGGGGGGGAACAATTCACCCCTCCACTTT
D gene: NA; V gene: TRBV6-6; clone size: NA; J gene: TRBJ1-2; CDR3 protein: CASGAGYGYTF; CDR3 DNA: TGTGCCAGTGGGGCCGGGTATGGCTACACCTTC
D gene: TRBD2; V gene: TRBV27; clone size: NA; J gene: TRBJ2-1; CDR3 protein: CASSLFGGDYNEQFF; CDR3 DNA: TGTGCCAGCAGTTTATTCGGGGGGGATTACAATGAGCAGTTCTTC
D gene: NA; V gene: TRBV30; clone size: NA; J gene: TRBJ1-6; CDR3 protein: CAWSTGGAGLNSPLHF; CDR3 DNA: TGTGCCTGGTCAACTGGAGGGGCAGGACTGAATTCACCCCTCCACTTT
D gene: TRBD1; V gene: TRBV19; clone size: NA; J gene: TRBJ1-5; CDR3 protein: CASSITSGGQGARQPQHF; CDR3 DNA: TGTGCCAGTAGTATCACCTCGGGGGGACAGGGGGCAAGACAGCCCCAGCATTTT
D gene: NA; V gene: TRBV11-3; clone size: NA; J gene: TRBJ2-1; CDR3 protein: CASGGLVYNEQFF; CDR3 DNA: TGTGCCAGCGGGGGACTCGTCTACAATGAGCAGTTCTTC
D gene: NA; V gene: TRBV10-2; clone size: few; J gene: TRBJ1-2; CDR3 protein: CASSEVPRPGNGYTF; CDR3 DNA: TGCGCCAGCAGTGAGGTCCCCCGACCAGGTAATGGCTACACCTTC
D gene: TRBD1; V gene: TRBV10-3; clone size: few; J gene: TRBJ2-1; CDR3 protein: CALSGQGADNEQFF; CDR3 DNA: TGTGCCCTTTCTGGACAGGGGGCCGACAATGAGCAGTTCTTC
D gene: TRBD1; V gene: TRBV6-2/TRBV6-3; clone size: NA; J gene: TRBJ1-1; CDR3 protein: CASSPRGRTEAFF; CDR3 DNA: TGTGCCAGCAGCCCTAGGGGGCGGACTGAAGCTTTCTTT
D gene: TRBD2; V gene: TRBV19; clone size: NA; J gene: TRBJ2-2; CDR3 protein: CASSMILTSGSGPGELFF; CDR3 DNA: TGTGCCAGTAGTATGATCTTAACTAGCGGGAGTGGTCCCGGGGAGCTGTTTTTT
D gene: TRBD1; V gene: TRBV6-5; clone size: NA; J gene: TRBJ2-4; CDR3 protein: CASRDRTGYDIQYF; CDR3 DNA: TGTGCCAGCAGAGACAGGACAGGGTACGACATTCAGTACTTC
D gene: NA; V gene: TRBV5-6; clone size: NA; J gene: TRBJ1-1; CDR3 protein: CASSPVSGVNTEAFF; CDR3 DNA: TGTGCCAGCAGCCCTGTGTCGGGGGTGAACACTGAAGCTTTCTTT
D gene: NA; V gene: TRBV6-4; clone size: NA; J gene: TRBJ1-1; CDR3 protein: CASSQGSNTEAFF; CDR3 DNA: TGTGCCAGCAGTCAGGGATCGAACACTGAAGCTTTCTTT
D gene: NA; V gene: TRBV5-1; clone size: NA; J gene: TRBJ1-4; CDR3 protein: CASSSVAGAGEKLFF; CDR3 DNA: TGCGCCAGCAGCTCGGTGGCAGGGGCGGGTGAAAAACTGTTTTTT
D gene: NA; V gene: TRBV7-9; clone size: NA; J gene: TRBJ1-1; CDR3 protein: CASSVSMNTEAFF; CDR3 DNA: TGTGCCAGCAGCGTTAGTATGAACACTGAAGCTTTCTTT
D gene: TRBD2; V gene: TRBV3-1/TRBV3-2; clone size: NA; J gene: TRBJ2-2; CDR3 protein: CASSQGAGVNTGELFF; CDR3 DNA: TGTGCCAGCAGCCAAGGGGCGGGGGTGAACACCGGGGAGCTGTTTTTT
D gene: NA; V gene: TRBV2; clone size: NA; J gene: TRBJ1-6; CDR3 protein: CASGRVFNSPLHF; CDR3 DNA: TGTGCCAGCGGGAGGGTCTTCAATTCACCCCTCCACTTT
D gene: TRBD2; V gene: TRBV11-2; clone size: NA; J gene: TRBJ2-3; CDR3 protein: CASSLRLAGGSQYF; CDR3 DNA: TGTGCCAGCAGCTTAAGGCTAGCGGGGGGCTCGCAGTATTTT
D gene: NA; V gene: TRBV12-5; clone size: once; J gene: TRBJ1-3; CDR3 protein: CASGLVQGVTTGNTIYF; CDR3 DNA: TGTGCTAGTGGTTTGGTACAGGGCGTTACTACGGGAAACACCATATATTTT
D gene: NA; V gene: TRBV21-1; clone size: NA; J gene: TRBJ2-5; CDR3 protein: CASSKVGAEKRTQYF; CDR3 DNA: TGTGCCAGCAGCAAAGTGGGAGCGGAGAAGAGAACCCAGTACTTC
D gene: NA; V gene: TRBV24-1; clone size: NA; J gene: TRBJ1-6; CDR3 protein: CATSDVPSTGSPLHF; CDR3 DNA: TGTGCCACCAGTGATGTCCCCTCCACCGGGTCACCCCTCCACTTT
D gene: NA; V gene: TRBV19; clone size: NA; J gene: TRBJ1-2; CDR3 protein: CASTPRRATDGYTF; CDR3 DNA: TGTGCCAGTACCCCCCGGAGAGCGACTGATGGCTACACCTTC
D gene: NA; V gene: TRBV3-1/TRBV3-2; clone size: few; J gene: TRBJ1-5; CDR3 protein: CASSQGLNQPQHF; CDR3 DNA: TGTGCCAGCAGCCAAGGGCTCAATCAGCCCCAGCATTTT
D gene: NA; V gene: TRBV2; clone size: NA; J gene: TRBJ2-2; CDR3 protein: CASRLQGKGGELFF; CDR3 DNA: TGTGCCAGCAGACTACAGGGAAAGGGCGGGGAGCTGTTTTTT
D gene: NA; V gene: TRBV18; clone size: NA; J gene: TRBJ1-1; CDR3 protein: CASSPRRSNTEAFF; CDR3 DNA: TGTGCCAGCTCACCTAGGAGGAGTAACACTGAAGCTTTCTTT
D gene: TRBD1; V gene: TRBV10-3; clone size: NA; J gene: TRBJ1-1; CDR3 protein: CAISEKVSGGNTEAFF; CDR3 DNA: TGTGCCATCAGTGAGAAGGTTTCAGGGGGGAACACTGAAGCTTTCTTT
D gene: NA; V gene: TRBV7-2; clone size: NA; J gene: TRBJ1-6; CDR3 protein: CASTQWGVDSPLHF; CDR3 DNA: TGTGCCAGCACCCAGTGGGGGGTAGATTCACCCCTCCACTTT
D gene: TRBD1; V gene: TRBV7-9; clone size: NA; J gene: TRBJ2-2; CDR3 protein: CASSPKYTGTGGSGELFF; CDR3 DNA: TGTGCCAGCAGCCCGAAATATACCGGGACAGGGGGATCCGGGGAGCTGTTTTTT
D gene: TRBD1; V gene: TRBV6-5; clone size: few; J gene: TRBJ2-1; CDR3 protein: CAGWTGLSYNEQFF; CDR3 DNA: TGTGCCGGTTGGACAGGTCTTTCCTACAATGAGCAGTTCTTC
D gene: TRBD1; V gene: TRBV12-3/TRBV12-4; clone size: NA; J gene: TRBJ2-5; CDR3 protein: CASSQGGETQYF; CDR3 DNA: TGTGCCAGCAGTCAAGGGGGCGAGACCCAGTACTTC
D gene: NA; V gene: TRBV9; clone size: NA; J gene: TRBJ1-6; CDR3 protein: CASSADNPPLHF; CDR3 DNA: TGTGCCAGCAGCGCCGACAATCCTCCCCTCCACTTT
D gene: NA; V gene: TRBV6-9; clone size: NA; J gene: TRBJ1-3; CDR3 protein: CASSYHRGRAGNTIYF; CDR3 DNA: TGTGCCAGCAGTTATCATCGAGGCAGGGCTGGAAACACCATATATTTT